Each of the 28 T cell receptor beta chains below was sequenced from the same sample in a study of T cells in Graves' hyperthyroidism and ophthalmopathy. RNA transcripts provided the source from which TCR beta CDR3 regions were amplified. TCR CDR3 underwent first-round RT-PCR with the HTBI primer set. TCRdb reprocessed the multiplex PCR reads with MiXCR, giving one entry per CDR3 protein. The sample shows roughly 700,000 distinct CDR3 sequences, roughly a sixth of them seen only once. The specimen sequenced was blood. The receptors originated from a man in his fifties with Graves' hyperthyroidism.

As to this clonotype: A much bigger clone sits one base away, suggesting this may be a read error. The chain uses TRBV30 and TRBJ2-5; the D gene is possibly TRBD2 (5 bases). This CDR3 is 13 amino acids long. In germline, CDR1 is GTSNPN, CDR2 SVGIG (reference sequence). This CDR3 is CAWSAGDQETQSF. The DNA of the CDR3 is TGTGCCTGGTCCGCCGGGGATCAAGAGACCCAGTCCTTC.

This clonotype was picked up many times. The V call is TRBV27, the J call TRBJ2-7; TRBD2 aligns across 9 bases. V shed 7 bases, J shed 1 base, and the junction held 5 bases outside the gene matches. The CDR3 contains 14 residues. Germline loops: CDR1 MNHEY, CDR2 SMNVEV (reference sequence). In nucleotides, the CDR3 is TGTGCCAGCAAACGGACTAGCGCGTCCTACGAGCAGTACTTC. Protein sequence: CASKRTSASYEQYF.

This clonotype was picked up a small number of times. The gene calls are TRBV28 and TRBJ2-7, with D perhaps matching TRBD2 (5 bases). Trimming took off 3 bases at V and 4 bases at J, with 13 bases between the two ends. Germline lookup yields CDR1 MDHEN and CDR2 SYDVKM. The CDR3 has 14 amino acids. As DNA, the CDR3 is TGTGCCAGCAGTTTGCCTCAGACTACGTACGAGCAGTACTTC. Its translation is CASSLPQTTYEQYF.

Ten or more counts support this clonotype. The chain carries TRBV7-3 and TRBJ2-1; 11 bases map to TRBD1. Germline-derived CDR1 and CDR2 are SGHTA and FQGTGA. Trimming cost V 5 bases and J 2 bases; bases outside gene matches: 14. The CDR3 contains 19 residues. The CDR3 DNA reads as TGTGCCAGCAGCCCCTCCGGCATATGGACAGGGGGCGCCTACAATGAGCAGTTCTTC. It codes for CASSPSGIWTGGAYNEQFF. Full variable domain (remainder filled in from reference TRBV7-3 and TRBJ2-1): GAGVSQTPSNKVTEKGKYVELRCDPISGHTALYWYRQSLGQGPEFLIYFQGTGAADDSGLPNDRFFAVRPEGSVSTLKIQRTERGDSAVYLCASSPSGIWTGGAYNEQFFGPGTRLTVL.

This clonotype was seen a handful of times. The gene calls are TRBV5-1 and TRBJ2-2, with 14 bases identical to TRBD2. Germline CDR1 SGHRS, CDR2 YFSETQ. This CDR3 region has 18 residues. J gave up 6 bases and V 0 bases, and 7 bases lay outside the gene matches. CDR3: CASSLGLAGGPFAGELFF. CDR3 sequence (DNA): TGCGCCAGCAGCTTGGGACTAGCGGGAGGGCCGTTCGCCGGGGAGCTGTTTTTT.

This clonotype was found many times. J is TRBJ2-2 and V is TRBV7-2; no clear D gene. V dropped 6 bases and J dropped 5 bases, with 4 bases sitting between them. The CDR3 extends over 11 amino acids. CDR1 SGHTA and CDR2 FQGNSA come from the germline V gene. CDR3 sequence: CASRQTGELFF. For the CDR3, the DNA is TGTGCCAGCAGACAGACCGGGGAGCTGTTTTTT. Full variable domain (missing parts from reference TRBV7-2 and TRBJ2-2): GAGVSQSPSNKVTEKGKDVELRCDPISGHTALYWYRQSLGQGLEFLIYFQGNSAPDKSGLPSDRFSAERTGGSVSTLTIQRTQQEDSAVYLCASRQTGELFFGEGSRLTVL.

This clonotype has only a few counts. This chain joins TRBV30 and TRBJ1-5, with TRBD1 as a possible D gene (5 bases). This CDR3 has 15 amino acids. Germline CDR1 is GTSNPN and CDR2 is SVGIG (reference sequence). V lost 0 bases, J lost 3 bases, and 12 bases lay in between. The CDR3: CAWSVGGSNNQPQHF. The DNA of the CDR3 is TGTGCCTGGAGTGTCGGGGGATCGAACAATCAGCCCCAGCATTTT.

The table lists this clonotype with many counts. V gene TRBV7-9 combines with J gene TRBJ2-5; TRBD2 matches 11 bases. The CDR3 runs 15 residues. The germline gives CDR1 SEHNR, CDR2 FQNEAQ (reference sequence). V shed 1 base and J 3 bases; nucleotides not matched to a gene: 1. The chain's CDR3 is CASSLVGLAEETQYF. CDR3 nucleotides: TGTGCCAGCAGCTTAGTGGGACTAGCGGAAGAGACCCAGTACTTC.

This clonotype was observed many times. V is TRBV7-9 and J is TRBJ2-7; possible D gene TRBD2, 6 bases. V was pared by 5 bases and J by 2 bases, with 16 bases between. The germline V gene encodes CDR1 SEHNR and CDR2 FQNEAQ (reference sequence). This CDR3 has 15 amino acids. The CDR3 coding sequence is TGTGCCAGCAGCCCACGGGGACTTACCCCCTACGAGCAGTACTTC. It codes for CASSPRGLTPYEQYF.

The J gene is TRBJ2-2, the V gene TRBV3-1, with 9 bases matching TRBD2. CDR3 length: 17 residues. V lost 2 bases, J lost 6 bases, and 10 bases stayed unmatched. Germline CDR1 is LGHDT and CDR2 is YNNKEL (reference sequence). CDR3 sequence: CASSQPAIAGVPGELFF. The CDR3, as DNA: TGTGCCAGCAGCCAACCCGCGATAGCGGGAGTCCCCGGGGAGCTGTTTTTT.

This clonotype turned up a few times. This chain uses TRBV7-9 with TRBJ2-1; possible D gene TRBD2, 6 bases. V dropped 6 bases and J dropped 2 bases, with 26 bases sitting between them. The CDR3 runs 19 residues. In germline, CDR1 is SEHNR, CDR2 FQNEAQ (reference sequence). The chain's CDR3 is CASSRRRAGPRTAYNEQFF. In nucleotides, the CDR3 is TGTGCCAGCAGTCGGCGGAGGGCAGGGCCTAGAACCGCCTACAATGAGCAGTTCTTC.

This clonotype was observed a handful of times. The rearrangement joins TRBV29-1 to TRBJ2-1; D is perhaps TRBD1 (6 bases). Per germline, CDR1 SQVTM and CDR2 ANQGSEA. Trimming stripped 5 bases from V and 5 bases from J, with 10 bases between. This CDR3 is 12 amino acids long. The CDR3 loop is CSVHRAHNEQFF. The DNA for the CDR3 is TGCAGCGTTCACAGGGCCCACAATGAGCAGTTCTTC.

This clonotype was counted many times. V gene TRBV18 combines with J gene TRBJ2-5; D is uncertain. Germline lookup yields CDR1 KGHSH and CDR2 LQKENI. V shed 3 bases and J shed 5 bases, with 4 bases lying between them. The CDR3 sequence is 11 residues long. For the CDR3, the DNA is TGTGCCAGCTCACCCGATGAGACCCAGTACTTC. Translating gives CASSPDETQYF.

This clonotype was seen ten or more times. V gene TRBV12-3 or TRBV12-4 combines with J gene TRBJ1-2; tentatively, D is TRBD1 (6 bases). The CDR3 covers 15 residues. Trimming left V 3 bases short and J 8 bases short, with 19 bases between. Here the CDR3 reads CASSFPGTTVGGYTF. CDR3 in DNA: TGTGCCAGCAGTTTCCCCGGGACAACGGTGGGCGGCTACACCTTC.

This clonotype was picked up many times. V and J are TRBV28 and TRBJ2-6; TRBD1 might be the D (6 bases). This CDR3 comprises 18 residues. CDR1 is MDHEN and CDR2 is SYDVKM in the germline V gene. Trimming took 1 base from V and 3 from J, leaving 16 bases between them. The CDR3 reads CASSLLPGRGFGANVLTF. The CDR3 DNA is TGTGCCAGCAGTTTATTGCCGGGCAGGGGATTTGGGGCCAACGTCCTGACTTTC.

The V and J genes are TRBV27 and TRBJ2-2; D perhaps matches TRBD2 (5 bases). The germline V and J ends were trimmed by 2 bases and 4 bases, with 11 bases remaining between them. The CDR3 length is 15 residues. Germline CDR1 MNHEY, CDR2 SMNVEV (reference sequence). CDR3 loop: CASSLLGESTGELFF. CDR3 nucleotides: TGTGCCAGCAGTTTACTGGGAGAGAGCACCGGGGAGCTGTTTTTT.

This clonotype was recorded at least ten times. This sequence joins TRBV7-6 and TRBJ1-1, with D unresolved. V dropped 5 bases and J dropped 0 bases, with 7 bases sitting between them. This CDR3 spans 13 amino acids. The V gene's germline CDR1 is SGHVS and CDR2 FNYEAQ. DNA for the CDR3: TGTGCCAGCAGCCCAGAGATGAACACTGAAGCTTTCTTT. This codes for CASSPEMNTEAFF.

The chain couples TRBV20-1 to TRBJ2-1; 14 positions agree with TRBD2. The CDR3 totals 15 residues. The germline CDR1 and CDR2 sequences are DFQATT and SNEGSKA (reference sequence). J was trimmed by 3 bases and V by 3 bases; bases with no gene match: 1. CDR3 in amino acids: CSASGLAGGYNEQFF. CDR3 nucleotide sequence: TGCAGTGCTAGTGGACTAGCGGGAGGCTACAATGAGCAGTTCTTC.

This clonotype has ten or more counts. The chain employs TRBV6-1 and TRBJ2-5; either TRBD1 or TRBD2 may supply D (5 bases each). This CDR3 comprises 16 residues. With 2 bases removed from V and 0 bases from J, the gap between germline ends came to 13 bases. Germline CDR1 is MNHNS and CDR2 is SASEGT. The CDR3 reads CASSEWGNAYQETQYF. In DNA, the CDR3 is TGTGCCAGCAGTGAATGGGGGAATGCGTACCAAGAGACCCAGTACTTC.

Notes on this clonotype: Possible read error: a much larger clone is one base away. The J gene is TRBJ1-4, the V gene TRBV27; a weak D match, TRBD1 (6 bases). CDR3 length equals 14 residues. V was pared by 8 bases and J by 5 bases, with 15 bases between. Germline V gene data show CDR1 as MNHEY and CDR2 as SMNVEV (reference sequence). DNA for the CDR3: TGTGCCAGCGGTTACACAGGGTTCAATGAAAAACTGTTTTTT. Translated: CASGYTGFNEKLFF.

As to this clonotype: The final CDR3 position lacks the conserved phenylalanine or tryptophan, pointing to a likely read error. The rearrangement links TRBV20-1 to TRBJ2-3; the D gene is possibly TRBD2 (6 bases). This CDR3 has 15 residues. CDR1 is DFQATT, CDR2 SNEGSKA, per germline (reference sequence). The CDR3 bases are TGCAGTGCAAGAGAGGAGGGGAGGAGAACAGATACGCAGTATCTT. It translates to CSAREEGRRTDTQYL.

This clonotype was detected ten times or more. The rearrangement uses TRBV7-8 and TRBJ2-3; TRBD2 matches at 8 bases. Germline assignment: CDR1 SGHVS and CDR2 FQNEAQ. There are 19 residues in the CDR3. The J segment lost 1 base and the V segment lost 3 bases, leaving 15 bases of the junction unmatched. In DNA, the CDR3 is TGTGCCAGCAGCTTCTTCCGGTCAGCGGGAGTATCTGGCACAGATACGCAGTATTTT. This translates into CASSFFRSAGVSGTDTQYF.

This clonotype was seen a handful of times. The chain combines TRBV4-1 with TRBJ2-4; D remains unclear. Trimming pared 0 bases from V and 0 bases from J, leaving 24 bases between. Looked up from germline, CDR1 is MGHRA and CDR2 is YSYEKL. The CDR3 covers 21 residues. The CDR3 sequence: CASSQEEATFPLTLAKNIQYF. The CDR3 DNA is TGCGCCAGCAGCCAAGAAGAGGCGACTTTCCCCCTAACACTAGCCAAAAACATTCAGTACTTC.

The DNA of the CDR3 is TGTGCCAGCTCAGAGGCAGGGACGGGCTATGGCTACACCTTC. Protein sequence: CASSEAGTGYGYTF. The chain recombines TRBV18 with TRBJ1-2, with D possibly being TRBD1 (5 bases). CDR3 length equals 14 residues. Trimming stripped 5 bases from V and 4 bases from J, with 14 bases between. CDR1 is KGHSH, CDR2 LQKENI, per germline.

This chain's CDR3 is CASRRERTYEQYF. The CDR3 DNA reads TGCGCCAGCAGGCGGGAGCGTACCTACGAGCAGTACTTC. The chain is built from TRBV5-1 and TRBJ2-7; 7 bases fit TRBD2. V was clipped by 5 bases and J by 2 bases; unmatched bases: 4. Looked up from germline, CDR1 is SGHRS and CDR2 is YFSETQ. The CDR3 spans 13 residues.

This clonotype was seen a handful of times. This chain uses TRBV4-1 with TRBJ1-1; perhaps TRBD1 as D (6 bases). Germline lookup yields CDR1 MGHRA and CDR2 YSYEKL. V was trimmed by 2 bases and J by 3 bases, leaving 13 bases between them. The CDR3 has 15 residues. The CDR3 reads CASSQKGRGDTEAFF. DNA for the CDR3: TGCGCCAGCAGCCAAAAGGGCAGGGGCGACACTGAAGCTTTCTTT.

The V call is TRBV27, the J call TRBJ2-1; D remains ambiguous. The CDR3 sequence is 14 residues long. V dropped 6 bases and J dropped 10 bases, with 19 bases sitting between them. Germline lookup yields CDR1 MNHEY and CDR2 SMNVEV (reference sequence). This chain's CDR3 is CASSSSSQTGEQFF. In DNA, the CDR3 is TGTGCCAGCAGCTCAAGTTCCCAAACCGGGGAGCAGTTCTTC.

The V call is TRBV9, the J call TRBJ1-2; 11 nucleotides agree with TRBD1. CDR1 and CDR2 from the germline V gene are SGDLS and YYNGEE. The CDR3 length is 17 residues. The ends lost 2 bases at V and 4 bases at J; junction bases unmatched: 10. CDR3 sequence (DNA): TGTGCCAGCAGCGTCGCCTCCGGGACAGGGGGTCTCTATGGCTACACCTTC. This encodes CASSVASGTGGLYGYTF.